The clone carrying this T cell receptor (beta chain) has just a few counts. What it binds is unknown. The data derive from a study of T-cell memory formation after mild COVID-19. Overall study results and limits: There was a balanced CD4/CD8 profile in clones contracting day 15 to 85, and later expanders leaned CD4+. Shrinking CD4+ clones resided mostly in CM and EM, and CD8+ ones in EMRA.

A single record per CDR3 protein comes from TCRdb applying MiXCR to the 5' RACE reads. The profile shows roughly 500,000 distinct CDR3 sequences, roughly 20% of them singletons. The TCR comes from an adult woman who had mild COVID-19 (a few samples of this study predate the infection). Cell type and time point are not known. The specimen sequenced was PBMCs or a T cell subset sorted from them (not recorded which).

Here the CDR3 DNA reads TGTGCCAGCAGTGAAGGCGGGTATAATCAGCCCCAGCATTTT. It encodes CASSEGGYNQPQHF. The V gene is TRBV6-1, the J gene TRBJ1-5; D gene ambiguous. V dropped 1 base and J dropped 4 bases, with 8 bases sitting between them. The CDR3 has 14 amino acids. Germline loops: CDR1 MNHNS, CDR2 SASEGT.